This TCR beta chain originates from a study of T-cell reconstitution after alpha-beta-depleted transplantation in children. Notes on the study in general: There were reportedly several hundred expanded graft clones from which alpha-beta T cells came about two months after transplant. From newly produced T cells came most of the T-cell counts and diversity one year after transplant. In some patients, recipient T cells and intrathymic progenitors surviving conditioning explained high day-60 diversity.

About this clonotype: The antigen remains undetermined.

With 0 bases removed from V and 8 bases from J, the gap between germline ends came to 0 bases. Germline V gene lookup returns CDR1 MGHRA and CDR2 YSYEKL. This CDR3 has 10 residues. Unique molecular identifiers featured in how the TCRbeta library was prepared. TCRdb re-analysed the PCR reads in MiXCR, keeping a single row per CDR3 protein. The sample holds 900,000 or so distinct CDR3 sequences, approximately 15% seen once. This clonotype originated in a male patient younger than 18 who had a stem cell transplant for acute lymphoblastic leukemia, so the T cells may come from the graft donor. V usage is TRBV4-1 and J usage is TRBJ2-3; no definite D call. The source material was PBMCs, mostly from graft donor cells, sampled 360 days after TCRalphabeta/CD19-depleted stem cell transplant. CDR3 DNA sequence: TGCGCCAGCAGCCAAGATACGCAGTATTTT. Its protein product is CASSQDTQYF.